This T cell receptor (beta chain) was found in a study of blood T cell repertoires in COVID-19. Researchers sorted participants into cohorts using their self-reported clinical history. The data were produced by immunoSEQ multiplex PCR, yet TCRdb's version contains in-frame clones alone and is incomplete. This table has about 200,000 clones, just under 85% appearing once. CDR3 length equals 13 residues. The V end lost 1 base, the J end lost 8 bases, and 11 bases lay between the germline ends. Germline-derived CDR1 and CDR2 are LNHDA and SQIVND (reference sequence). The chain links TRBV19 to TRBJ1-2; maybe TRBD1 (5 bases). This clonotype was obtained from a man in his forties or fifties who had recovered from COVID-19. Sequenced material: PBMCs or T cells enriched from blood (not recorded which). The CDR3 loop is CASSIGQGPGYTF. The CDR3 region has the DNA TGTGCCAGTAGTATAGGGCAGGGCCCAGGCTACACCTTC.